The clone carrying this TCR beta chain was picked up a small number of times. The sample is drawn from a study of shared clonotypes between healthy human individuals. In the study overall: Aged 18 to 49, the donors were a couple of women and a few men. CD8 memory received one plate per donor, CD8 naive two, CD4 memory three and CD4 naive three.

The CDR3 extends over 13 amino acids. Germline V gene data show CDR1 as SGHDN and CDR2 as FVKESK. The germline V and J ends were trimmed by 3 bases and 2 bases, with 8 bases remaining between them. Pooled CD45RO+ cells and CCR7-negative CD45RA+ TemRA cells made up CD8 memory. The table came from immunoSEQ multiplex PCR; TCRdb's copy has only in-frame clones and leaves some out. The sample records 100,000 to 120,000 clones, about 70% being singletons. The chain has TRBV14 and TRBJ2-7, with no clear D. Sequenced sample: memory CD8+ T cells sorted from blood. The subset here: CD45RO+ cells pooled with CCR7-negative TemRA cells. This receptor was obtained from a woman in her 30s in good health. The CDR3 sequence: CASSHILAYEQYF. CDR3 nucleotide sequence: TGTGCCAGCAGCCACATCCTTGCCTACGAGCAGTACTTC.